The entry below describes one TCR beta chain. Antigen unknown. TCRdb's table, derived via immunoSEQ multiplex PCR, lists solely in-frame clones and lacks some. Of 77,000 or so clones listed, 75% to 90% are singletons. This sample is drawn from a study of T cell responses to AZD1222 COVID-19 vaccine. General study points: Vaccine-related CD4 TCRs covered spike, predominating at 160-218 and 743-854. Nearly half of spike-specific TCRs reportedly go after variant regions that carry no mutations. Baseline serostatus was positive in only six AZD1222 recipients.

This sample comprised peripheral blood, obtained on day 0 of AZD1222 vaccination. The receptor's source is an adult in good health.

The CDR3 sequence: CASSLDRVETQYF. The CDR3 bases are TGTGCCAGCAGCCTAGACAGGGTTGAGACCCAGTACTTC. This chain joins TRBV5-4 and TRBJ2-5, with 7 positions matching TRBD1. CDR3 size: 13 residues. Per the germline V gene, CDR1 is SGHNT and CDR2 is YYREEE (reference sequence). J was trimmed by 5 bases and V by 4 bases; bases with no gene match: 5.